A single sample gave rise to the 15 T cell receptor beta chains below, sequenced in a study of graft-versus-host responses after intestinal transplantation. The antigens these receptors bind are not known. Produced via immunoSEQ multiplex PCR; TCRdb's table is partial and in-frame only. The sample lists about 26,000 clones; around 80% were seen once. This material consisted of unstimulated CD4+ T cells sorted from spleen or lymph node cells, taken before intestinal transplant. These receptors all stem from a human donor who received an intestinal transplant.

J is TRBJ1-2 and V is TRBV11-1; D is ambiguous. The CDR3 is 13 residues long. Germline V gives CDR1 SGHAT, CDR2 FQDESV (reference sequence). Trimming left V 4 bases short and J 8 bases short, with 14 bases between. CDR3 DNA sequence: TGTGCCAGCAGCTCCCCCACGGGCAGAGGCTACACCTTC. It translates to CASSSPTGRGYTF.

The chain combines TRBV19 with TRBJ1-4; 9 nucleotides align to TRBD1. V was pared by 7 bases and J by 8 bases, with 8 bases of the junction left unmatched. This CDR3 is 14 amino acids long. The V gene's germline CDR1 is LNHDA and CDR2 SQIVND (reference sequence). The CDR3 DNA follows: TGTGCCAGTACCAAAGACAGGGGGATCGAAAAACTGTTTTTT. Protein sequence: CASTKDRGIEKLFF.

In its sample, this clone was seen a few times. The chain recombines TRBV28 with TRBJ2-5; TRBD1 agrees at 9 bases. CDR3 length: 15 residues. J gave up 5 bases and V 5 bases, and 9 bases lay outside the gene matches. Per the germline V gene, CDR1 is MDHEN and CDR2 is SYDVKM. The CDR3 region has the DNA TGTGCCAGCAGTGGGCGACAGGGGGGGGTGGAGACCCAGTACTTC. Amino acid sequence: CASSGRQGGVETQYF.

This clone appeared once. This chain uses TRBV4-1 with TRBJ2-2; D unresolved. This CDR3 region has 15 residues. V lost 0 bases and J 4 bases, leaving 9 bases between the germline ends. CDR1 and CDR2 (germline): MGHRA, YSYEKL. The CDR3, as DNA: TGCGCCAGCAGCCAAGAAGGCTCCTTCACCGGGGAGCTGTTTTTT. Its translation is CASSQEGSFTGELFF.

The chain has TRBV10-1 and TRBJ2-1, with D uncertain. Germline values: CDR1 WNHNN, CDR2 SYGVQD (reference sequence). The CDR3 totals 15 residues. V lost 0 bases and J 4 bases, leaving 10 bases between the germline ends. CDR3 region: CASSESGIQYNEQFF. CDR3 in DNA: TGCGCCAGCAGTGAGTCGGGGATACAATACAATGAGCAGTTCTTC.

The V and J genes are TRBV28 and TRBJ2-5; D tentatively reads TRBD1 or TRBD2 (5 bases each). The germline V gene has CDR1 MDHEN and CDR2 SYDVKM. This CDR3 has 15 amino acids. V dropped 6 bases and J dropped 2 bases, with 16 bases sitting between them. CDR3 coding DNA: TGTGCCAGCAGCCTGACCGGGACGACTCAAGAGACCCAGTACTTC. Translation: CASSLTGTTQETQYF.

The V gene is TRBV11-2, the J gene TRBJ1-1; 7 bases agree with TRBD1. The CDR3 loop spans 14 amino acids. The V and J ends lost 2 bases and 6 bases, in that order; junction bases with no gene match: 6. The germline V gene has CDR1 SGHAT and CDR2 FQNNGV. The CDR3 DNA is TGTGCCAGCAGCTTAATCCGAGGGGGCTCTGAAGCTTTCTTT. Translation gives CASSLIRGGSEAFF.

The chain employs TRBV7-3 and TRBJ2-1; 11 nucleotides agree with TRBD2. Germline V gene lookup returns CDR1 SGHTA and CDR2 FQGTGA. V trimming: 5 bases; J trimming: 8 bases; junction bases outside the gene matches: 5. CDR3 length: 14 amino acids. The CDR3 nucleotides read TGTGCCAGCAGCCCCGCTAGCGGGAGGCATGAGCAGTTCTTC. It is translated as CASSPASGRHEQFF. Full variable domain (missing parts from reference TRBV7-3 and TRBJ2-1): GAGVSQTPSNKVTEKGKYVELRCDPISGHTALYWYRQSLGQGPEFLIYFQGTGAADDSGLPNDRFFAVRPEGSVSTLKIQRTERGDSAVYLCASSPASGRHEQFFGPGTRLTVL.

The chain links TRBV7-6 to TRBJ1-1; D possibly corresponds to TRBD1 (5 bases). The CDR3 has 14 amino acids. Germline V gives CDR1 SGHVS, CDR2 FNYEAQ. V lost 1 base and J 0 bases, leaving 6 bases between the germline ends. CDR3 bases: TGTGCCAGCAGCTTAGAACAGGTGAACACTGAAGCTTTCTTT. Its translation is CASSLEQVNTEAFF. Full variable domain (remainder filled in from reference TRBV7-6 and TRBJ1-1): GAGVSQSPRYKVTKRGQDVALRCDPISGHVSLYWYRQALGQGPEFLTYFNYEAQQDKSGLPNDRFSAERPEGSISTLTIQRTEQRDSAMYRCASSLEQVNTEAFFGQGTRLTVV.

The gene calls are TRBV2 and TRBJ2-3, with D possibly being TRBD1 (6 bases). Between the trimmed V and J ends, which lost 6 bases and 5 bases, there was a span of 18 bases. Germline V gene sequence: CDR1 SNHLY, CDR2 FYNNEI. The CDR3 has 15 residues. The CDR3 DNA follows: TGTGCCAGCAGATGGGACACCCTATGGGGAGATACGCAGTATTTT. Protein product: CASRWDTLWGDTQYF.

The chain employs TRBV23-1 and TRBJ2-2; D is possibly TRBD2 (7 bases). TRBV23-1 is treated as an ORF (open reading frame) with a function not yet certain. This CDR3 comprises 17 residues. Between the trimmed V and J ends, which lost 6 bases and 1 base, there was a span of 18 bases. The CDR3 nucleotides are TGCGCCAGCAGCCAGGGAGGGAGGGGGAGGAACACCGGGGAGCTGTTTTTT. Encoded protein: CASSQGGRGRNTGELFF.

This chain connects TRBV15 to TRBJ2-1; tentative D call: TRBD2 (6 bases). This CDR3 contains 16 residues. Germline V CDR1 and CDR2: LNHNV, YYDKDF (reference sequence). Trimming removed 1 base from V and 3 bases from J, with 13 bases in between. The CDR3 DNA follows: TGTGCCACCAGCAGAGGTAGAAGGAGGGGCTACAATGAGCAGTTCTTC. Residues: CATSRGRRRGYNEQFF.

This clone appeared a few times. The chain has TRBV5-1 and TRBJ2-7, with TRBD2 identical over 12 bases. The trim removed 4 bases at V and 0 bases at J, leaving 2 bases unmatched. CDR3 length equals 15 residues. The germline V gene has CDR1 SGHRS and CDR2 YFSETQ. CDR3 coding DNA: TGCGCCAGCAGCGCGGGACTAGCGGGCTCCTACGAGCAGTACTTC. This translates into CASSAGLAGSYEQYF.

This chain links TRBV12-5 with TRBJ2-5; no definite D call. V dropped 1 base and J dropped 5 bases, with 23 bases sitting between them. CDR1 LGHNT and CDR2 FRNRAP come from the germline V gene. The CDR3 loop spans 18 amino acids. CDR3 protein: CASGLENTWSFETETQYF. DNA for the CDR3: TGTGCTAGTGGTTTGGAAAATACCTGGAGTTTCGAGACGGAGACCCAGTACTTC. The full variable domain, with the rest looked up from reference TRBV12-5 and TRBJ2-5, is DARVTQTPRHKVTEMGQEVTMRCQPILGHNTVFWYRQTMMQGLELLAYFRNRAPLDDSGMPKDRFSAEMPDATLATLKIQPSEPRDSAVYFCASGLENTWSFETETQYFGPGTRLLVL.

CDR3 coding DNA: TGTGCCAGCAGCTTAACGTCTGGGGTCCAAGAGACCCAGTACTTC. It is translated as CASSLTSGVQETQYF. V and J are TRBV7-3 and TRBJ2-5, with D hard to call. The CDR3 is 15 amino acids. CDR1 SGHTA and CDR2 FQGTGA come from the germline V gene. Trimming cost V 0 bases and J 1 base, with 9 bases left between them.